This T cell receptor (beta chain) was sequenced in a study of blood T cell repertoires in COVID-19. Across the study: The study drew acute and convalescent COVID-19 samples from the United States, Italy and Spain. Sources were T cells, B-cell-depleted T cells, or PBMCs; the material itself was cDNA or gDNA.

The CDR3 consists of 19 residues. From germline, CDR1 is SGHRS and CDR2 YFSETQ. V dropped 0 bases and J dropped 3 bases, with 22 bases sitting between them. In the study's own analysis: The authors estimated nucleated cell counts from reference gene primer amplification. Clones were sequenced by immunoSEQ multiplex PCR, and TCRdb holds only the in-frame ones, with some missing. That table furnishes V, J and clone size, whereas the DNA furnished D and trimming. The table lists approximately 140,000 clones, 86% of them singletons. This clonotype was sampled from a woman aged 55-69 years with acute or convalescent COVID-19. Sequenced input: peripheral blood. The chain carries TRBV5-1 and TRBJ1-3; D possibly corresponds to TRBD1 (5 bases). The DNA of the CDR3 is TGCGCCAGCAGCTTGGAAGGGGCCGCGACTCGCCTGAATGGAAACACCATATATTTT. Its protein is CASSLEGAATRLNGNTIYF.